The sequence of this T cell receptor beta chain was determined in a study of blood T cell repertoires in COVID-19. For the study at large: Spain, Italy and the United States supplied samples that represented acute and convalescent COVID-19. Sources were T cells, B-cell-depleted T cells, or PBMCs; the material itself was cDNA or gDNA.

Original methodology: Estimation of nucleated cell counts was performed using reference gene primer amplification. Clones were sequenced by immunoSEQ multiplex PCR, and TCRdb holds only the in-frame ones, with some missing. Clone size and V and J calls were adopted from that table, with D and trimming inferred from the DNA. Seen here are almost 70,000 clones, over 70% observed once, and the top ten hold approximately 15%. This clone occurred a few times. The CDR3 spans 16 residues. The V gene's germline CDR1 is KGHDR and CDR2 SFDVKD. The V segment lost 3 bases and the J segment 5 bases; nucleotides outside the gene matches: 6.

The sequenced sample was peripheral blood. The source is a man in his 60s with acute or convalescent COVID-19. The chain joins TRBV24-1 to TRBJ2-1; 10 bases match TRBD2. The CDR3 region has the DNA TGTGCCACCAGTGATCGAGGACTAGCGGCCGACAATGAGCAGTTCTTC. Protein product: CATSDRGLAADNEQFF.